A selection of T cell receptor beta chains follows, all from one sample in a study of T-cell memory formation after mild COVID-19. Via MiXCR, TCRdb re-called the 5' RACE reads, giving one row per CDR3 protein. The sample carries roughly 580,000 distinct CDR3 sequences, approximately 19% recorded once. Material: PBMCs or a T cell subset sorted from them (not recorded which). These receptors originate from an adult woman who had mild COVID-19 (a few samples of this study predate the infection). Cell type and time point are not known. Both conserved end residues are part of each CDR3. The D gene is left open where the match is weak. Clone size is not always given. Where it is, it says once, few, many or a class for expanded clones.

CDR3 protein: CASSSTYPGQIYGYTF
CDR3 DNA: TGTGCCAGCAGTTCGACATACCCCGGGCAAATCTATGGCTACACCTTC
clone size: few
J gene: TRBJ1-2
V gene: TRBV6-5
D gene: NA

CDR3 protein: CSARDTGEKLFF
CDR3 DNA: TGCAGTGCTAGAGATACCGGGGAGAAACTGTTTTTT
clone size: NA
J gene: TRBJ1-4
V gene: TRBV20-1
D gene: NA

CDR3 protein: CASSIGRYTEAFF
CDR3 DNA: TGTGCCAGTAGTATTGGGAGGTACACTGAAGCTTTCTTT
clone size: NA
J gene: TRBJ1-1
V gene: TRBV19
D gene: NA

CDR3 protein: CASSPRDRLYEQYF
CDR3 DNA: TGTGCCAGCAGCCCTCGGGACAGGTTGTACGAGCAGTACTTC
clone size: NA
J gene: TRBJ2-7
V gene: TRBV7-9
D gene: TRBD1

CDR3 protein: CSGVTDGAYEQYF
CDR3 DNA: TGCAGCGGCGTGACGGACGGGGCCTACGAGCAGTACTTC
clone size: NA
J gene: TRBJ2-7
V gene: TRBV29-1
D gene: NA

CDR3 protein: CAWSSGSVKNEQFF
CDR3 DNA: TGTGCCTGGAGTAGCGGGAGCGTGAAGAATGAGCAGTTCTTC
clone size: few
J gene: TRBJ2-1
V gene: TRBV30
D gene: TRBD2

CDR3 protein: CASSFTGGARSTDTQYF
CDR3 DNA: TGCGCCAGCAGCTTTACCGGGGGGGCCCGGAGCACAGATACGCAGTATTTT
clone size: once
J gene: TRBJ2-3
V gene: TRBV5-1
D gene: TRBD2

CDR3 protein: CASSVRAGGANVLTF
CDR3 DNA: TGTGCCAGCAGTGTCAGGGCGGGGGGGGCCAACGTCCTGACTTTC
clone size: many
J gene: TRBJ2-6
V gene: TRBV27
D gene: NA

CDR3 protein: CASSSTGGGHYGYTF
CDR3 DNA: TGTGCCAGCAGTTCGACAGGGGGCGGCCACTATGGCTACACCTTC
clone size: few
J gene: TRBJ1-2
V gene: TRBV27
D gene: TRBD1

CDR3 protein: CASSSSWSTAYEQYF
CDR3 DNA: TGTGCCAGCAGTTCCTCTTGGTCGACAGCCTACGAGCAGTACTTC
clone size: few
J gene: TRBJ2-7
V gene: TRBV12-3/TRBV12-4
D gene: NA

CDR3 protein: CASSPRDRHLRRYF
CDR3 DNA: TGTGCCAGCAGCCCCCGGGACAGGCACCTTCGTCGGTACTTC
clone size: NA
J gene: TRBJ2-7
V gene: TRBV7-2
D gene: TRBD1

CDR3 protein: CASSVEVVGTEAFF
CDR3 DNA: TGTGCCAGCAGTGTCGAGGTTGTGGGCACTGAAGCTTTCTTT
clone size: NA
J gene: TRBJ1-1
V gene: TRBV6-1
D gene: NA

CDR3 protein: CSVARQGPLGFGYTF
CDR3 DNA: TGCAGCGTAGCCAGACAGGGCCCACTAGGGTTTGGCTACACCTTC
clone size: few
J gene: TRBJ1-2
V gene: TRBV29-1
D gene: TRBD1

CDR3 protein: CSARGQGLHQPQHF
CDR3 DNA: TGCAGTGCTAGAGGGCAGGGGCTCCATCAGCCCCAGCATTTT
clone size: many
J gene: TRBJ1-5
V gene: TRBV20-1
D gene: NA

CDR3 protein: CASSQMGQGRKIGGYTF
CDR3 DNA: TGTGCCAGCAGCCAAATGGGGCAGGGAAGAAAGATCGGTGGCTACACCTTC
clone size: NA
J gene: TRBJ1-2
V gene: TRBV16
D gene: NA

CDR3 protein: CASSPPRDEQFF
CDR3 DNA: TGTGCCAGCAGCCCACCGAGGGATGAGCAGTTCTTC
clone size: few
J gene: TRBJ2-1
V gene: TRBV7-9
D gene: NA

CDR3 protein: CASRRGLAGVKISYNEQFF
CDR3 DNA: TGTGCCAGCAGACGAGGACTAGCGGGAGTGAAGATTTCCTACAATGAGCAGTTCTTC
clone size: NA
J gene: TRBJ2-1
V gene: TRBV5-5
D gene: TRBD2

CDR3 protein: CASSLEGSSSYEQYF
CDR3 DNA: TGTGCCAGCAGCTTAGAAGGCAGTAGCTCCTACGAGCAGTACTTC
clone size: many
J gene: TRBJ2-7
V gene: TRBV7-8
D gene: NA

CDR3 protein: CASTPIRDRGRRVEKLFF
CDR3 DNA: TGTGCCAGCACACCTATCCGGGACAGGGGGCGCAGAGTTGAAAAACTGTTTTTT
clone size: NA
J gene: TRBJ1-4
V gene: TRBV7-6
D gene: TRBD1

CDR3 protein: CASSPDRVSAGELFF
CDR3 DNA: TGTGCCAGCAGTCCAGACAGGGTATCAGCCGGGGAGCTGTTTTTT
clone size: few
J gene: TRBJ2-2
V gene: TRBV12-3/TRBV12-4
D gene: TRBD1

CDR3 protein: CASSRRGRDDTQYF
CDR3 DNA: TGTGCCAGCAGTCGAAGGGGCCGGGACGATACGCAGTATTTT
clone size: many
J gene: TRBJ2-3
V gene: TRBV12-3/TRBV12-4
D gene: NA

CDR3 protein: CASRGGPGANVLTF
CDR3 DNA: TGTGCCAGCAGAGGGGGGCCTGGGGCCAACGTCCTGACTTTC
clone size: NA
J gene: TRBJ2-6
V gene: TRBV7-9
D gene: NA

CDR3 protein: CASSYGWGREAFF
CDR3 DNA: TGTGCCAGCAGTTACGGTTGGGGCCGTGAAGCTTTCTTT
clone size: NA
J gene: TRBJ1-1
V gene: TRBV6-2/TRBV6-3
D gene: NA

CDR3 protein: CASTPIQGVGETQYF
CDR3 DNA: TGTGCCAGCACACCCATTCAGGGGGTAGGAGAGACCCAGTACTTC
clone size: few
J gene: TRBJ2-5
V gene: TRBV28
D gene: TRBD1

CDR3 protein: CASSDYTGVGDTQYF
CDR3 DNA: TGTGCCAGCAGTGATTACACAGGGGTAGGGGATACGCAGTATTTT
clone size: NA
J gene: TRBJ2-3
V gene: TRBV6-1
D gene: TRBD1